What follows are 13 T cell receptor beta chains derived from one specimen sequenced in a study of cytomegalovirus exposure and HLA in healthy donors. Vbeta (60) and Jbeta (13) primers were used in the PCR. Generated by immunoSEQ multiplex PCR, the TCRdb table keeps only in-frame clones and is missing some. Its table lists under 65,000 clones. Sequencing input: PBMCs. The origin of the receptors is a woman aged 40 to 50 in good health and CMV-seronegative.

V usage is TRBV28 and J usage is TRBJ1-6; a weak D match, TRBD1 (6 bases). Germline CDR1 and CDR2: MDHEN and SYDVKM. V lost 7 bases to trimming and J lost 8 bases, with 15 bases between them. This CDR3 has 14 amino acids. In nucleotides, the CDR3 is TGTGCCAGCACCAAACAGGGCGGTGATTCACCCCTCCACTTT. This encodes CASTKQGGDSPLHF.

The chain is built from TRBV19 and TRBJ1-6; D is perhaps TRBD1 (5 bases). Germline V gene data show CDR1 as LNHDA and CDR2 as SQIVND (reference sequence). This CDR3 contains 16 residues. V lost 4 bases, J lost 6 bases, and 16 bases lay in between. CDR3 loop: CASSTPDRRSNSPLHF. DNA for the CDR3: TGTGCCAGTAGTACCCCCGACAGACGGAGTAATTCACCCCTCCACTTT.

This sequence joins TRBV28 and TRBJ1-6, with 7 bases identical to TRBD1. Germline trimming cut 6 bases from V and 7 bases from J; bases unmatched to any gene: 9. The V gene's germline CDR1 is MDHEN and CDR2 SYDVKM. This CDR3 comprises 15 residues. Here the CDR3 reads CASRTEGASNSPLHF. The CDR3 DNA reads as TGTGCCAGCAGGACCGAGGGGGCTAGCAATTCACCCCTCCACTTT.

The chain uses TRBV6-6 and TRBJ1-1; D uncertain. The V end lost 1 base, the J end lost 8 bases, and 11 bases lay between the germline ends. Germline CDR1 MNHNY, CDR2 SVGAGI (reference sequence). There are 13 residues in the CDR3. CDR3 DNA: TGTGCCAGCAGTTACTTGACTTTACTCGAAGCTTTCTTT. Protein sequence: CASSYLTLLEAFF.

The chain has TRBV5-1 and TRBJ2-7; TRBD2 aligns across 9 bases. V trimming: 3 bases; J trimming: 2 bases; junction bases outside the gene matches: 6. Germline CDR1 is SGHRS and CDR2 is YFSETQ. The CDR3 runs 15 residues. DNA for the CDR3: TGCGCCAGCAGCTCCTCTAGCGGGGAGGCCTACGAGCAGTACTTC. Residues: CASSSSSGEAYEQYF.

CDR3 nucleotide sequence: TGTGCCAGCAGCGCCAGACAGGATGGCTACACCTTC. Translated, it gives CASSARQDGYTF. The chain has TRBV7-2 and TRBJ1-2; maybe TRBD1 (6 bases). V was shortened by 5 bases and J by 6 bases, with 10 bases between the two germline ends. CDR1 is SGHTA, CDR2 FQGNSA, per germline. This CDR3 spans 12 amino acids.

In DNA form, the CDR3 reads TGCGCCAGCAGCTCGAGCGGTAACACCTACGAGCAGTACTTC. Translating gives CASSSSGNTYEQYF. The V call is TRBV5-1, the J call TRBJ2-7; D is perhaps TRBD2 (5 bases). Germline values: CDR1 SGHRS, CDR2 YFSETQ. The length of the CDR3 is 14 residues. V lost 3 bases, J lost 2 bases, and 12 bases lay in between.

CDR3: CASSPLAGANEQFF. The CDR3, as DNA: TGTGCCAGTAGTCCCCTAGCGGGAGCCAATGAGCAGTTCTTC. The chain uses TRBV19 and TRBJ2-1; 10 bases are a match to TRBD2. The CDR3 consists of 14 residues. The V segment lost 5 bases and the J segment 6 bases; nucleotides outside the gene matches: 4. Per the germline V gene, CDR1 is LNHDA and CDR2 is SQIVND (reference sequence).

This chain links TRBV6-4 with TRBJ2-3; 12 bases match TRBD2. The CDR3 length is 17 residues. Trimming cost V 6 bases and J 0 bases; bases outside gene matches: 7. Germline loops: CDR1 MRHNA, CDR2 SNTAGT. The CDR3, as DNA: TGTGCCAGCAGCCCTCACGGACTAGCGGGGAGCACAGATACGCAGTATTTT. Protein sequence: CASSPHGLAGSTDTQYF.

This chain joins TRBV6-6 and TRBJ2-7; TRBD1 agrees at 8 bases. V trimming: 5 bases; J trimming: 2 bases; junction bases outside the gene matches: 8. The CDR3 is 15 amino acids. The V gene's germline CDR1 is MNHNY and CDR2 SVGAGI (reference sequence). CDR3 in amino acids: CASSAGTGETYEQYF. The CDR3 nucleotides are TGTGCCAGCAGTGCCGGGACAGGTGAAACCTACGAGCAGTACTTC.

The chain uses TRBV7-9 and TRBJ2-2, with D perhaps TRBD2 (6 bases). CDR1 and CDR2 (germline): SEHNR, FQNEAQ (reference sequence). This CDR3 contains 16 residues. The V and J ends lost 7 bases and 7 bases respectively, with 22 bases between them. CDR3 in DNA: TGTGCCAGCAACAAAGGTGTCGGGGGAGAGGTCGGGGAGCTGTTTTTT. Translation: CASNKGVGGEVGELFF.

V usage is TRBV27 and J usage is TRBJ2-7, with no clear D. This CDR3 comprises 14 residues. Germline CDR1 and CDR2: MNHEY and SMNVEV (reference sequence). V shed 4 bases and J shed 5 bases, with 15 bases lying between them. Here the CDR3 reads CASSSAALRNEQYF. The CDR3 coding sequence is TGTGCCAGCAGTTCGGCGGCGCTAAGAAACGAGCAGTACTTC.

This chain uses TRBV19 with TRBJ1-5; TRBD1 agrees at 7 bases. The germline V gene encodes CDR1 LNHDA and CDR2 SQIVND (reference sequence). After removal of 5 bases from V and 3 bases from J, the junction contained 4 bases not matched to a gene. This CDR3 comprises 14 residues. Here the CDR3 DNA reads TGTGCCAGTAGTTCGACAGGGTTCAATCAGCCCCAGCATTTT. It specifies CASSSTGFNQPQHF.